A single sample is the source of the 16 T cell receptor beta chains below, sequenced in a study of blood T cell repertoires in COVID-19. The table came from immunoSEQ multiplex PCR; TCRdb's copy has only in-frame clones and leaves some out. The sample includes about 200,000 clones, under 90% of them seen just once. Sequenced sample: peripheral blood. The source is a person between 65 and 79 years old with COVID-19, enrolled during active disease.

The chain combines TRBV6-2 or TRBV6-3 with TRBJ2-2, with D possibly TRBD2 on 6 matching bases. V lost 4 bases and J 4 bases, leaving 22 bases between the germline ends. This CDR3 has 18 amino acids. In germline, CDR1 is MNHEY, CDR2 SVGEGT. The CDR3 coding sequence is TGTGCCAGCAGTTTAGTCCCCCCCTGGCGGGGAGGCACCGGGGAGCTGTTTTTT. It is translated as CASSLVPPWRGGTGELFF.

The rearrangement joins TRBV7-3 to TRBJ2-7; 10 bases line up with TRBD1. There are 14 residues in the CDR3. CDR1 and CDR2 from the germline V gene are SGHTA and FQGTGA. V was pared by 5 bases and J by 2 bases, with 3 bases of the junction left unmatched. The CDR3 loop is CASSRDRGPYEQYF. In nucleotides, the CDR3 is TGTGCCAGCAGCCGCGACAGGGGGCCCTACGAGCAGTACTTC.

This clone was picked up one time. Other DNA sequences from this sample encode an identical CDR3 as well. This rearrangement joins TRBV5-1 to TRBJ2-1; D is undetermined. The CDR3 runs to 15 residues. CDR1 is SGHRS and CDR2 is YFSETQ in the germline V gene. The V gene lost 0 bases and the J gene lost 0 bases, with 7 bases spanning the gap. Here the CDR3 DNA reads TGCGCCAGCAGCTTGGGTCTGAGCTCCTACAATGAGCAGTTCTTC. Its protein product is CASSLGLSSYNEQFF.

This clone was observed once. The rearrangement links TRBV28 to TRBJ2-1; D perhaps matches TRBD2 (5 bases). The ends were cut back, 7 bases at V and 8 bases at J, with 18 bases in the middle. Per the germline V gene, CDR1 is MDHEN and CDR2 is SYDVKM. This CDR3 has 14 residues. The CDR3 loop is CASKRERRTDEQFF. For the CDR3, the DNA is TGTGCCAGCAAGAGGGAACGAAGAACGGATGAGCAGTTCTTC.

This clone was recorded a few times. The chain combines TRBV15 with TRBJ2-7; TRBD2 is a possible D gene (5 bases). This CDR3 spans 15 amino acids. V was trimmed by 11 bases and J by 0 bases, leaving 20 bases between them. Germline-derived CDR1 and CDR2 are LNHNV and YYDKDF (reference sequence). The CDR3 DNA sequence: TGTGCCGCCTCGACTAAGGTGGGAAGCTCCTACGAGCAGTACTTC. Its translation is CAASTKVGSSYEQYF. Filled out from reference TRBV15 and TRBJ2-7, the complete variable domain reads DAMVIQNPRYQVTQFGKPVTLSCSQTLNHNVMYWYQQKSSQAPKLLFHYYDKDFNNEADTPDNFQSRRPNTSFCFLDIRSPGLGDTAMYLCAASTKVGSSYEQYFGPGTRLTVT.

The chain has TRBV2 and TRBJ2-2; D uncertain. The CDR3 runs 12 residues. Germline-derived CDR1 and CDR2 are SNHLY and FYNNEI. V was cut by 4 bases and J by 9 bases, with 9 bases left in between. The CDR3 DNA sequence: TGTGCCAGCAGTGTCGGAGCAAGGGAGCTGTTTTTT. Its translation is CASSVGARELFF.

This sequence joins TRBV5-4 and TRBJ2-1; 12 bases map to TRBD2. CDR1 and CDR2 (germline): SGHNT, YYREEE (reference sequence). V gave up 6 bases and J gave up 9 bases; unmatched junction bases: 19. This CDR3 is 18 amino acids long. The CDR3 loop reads CASTGASGGAWVDSEQFF. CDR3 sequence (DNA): TGTGCCAGCACTGGGGCTAGCGGGGGGGCCTGGGTTGACAGTGAGCAGTTCTTC.

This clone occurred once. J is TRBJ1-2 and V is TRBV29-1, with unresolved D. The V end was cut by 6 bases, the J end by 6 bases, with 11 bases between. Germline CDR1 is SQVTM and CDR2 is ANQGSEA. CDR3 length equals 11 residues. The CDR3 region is CSVREGDGYTF. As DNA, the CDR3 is TGCAGCGTACGGGAGGGCGATGGCTACACCTTC.

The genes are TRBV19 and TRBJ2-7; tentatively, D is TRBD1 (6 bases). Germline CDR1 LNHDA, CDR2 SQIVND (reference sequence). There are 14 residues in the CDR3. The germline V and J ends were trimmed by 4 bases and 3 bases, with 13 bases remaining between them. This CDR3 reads CASSTGTRDYEQYF. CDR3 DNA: TGTGCCAGTAGTACGGGGACACGGGACTACGAGCAGTACTTC.

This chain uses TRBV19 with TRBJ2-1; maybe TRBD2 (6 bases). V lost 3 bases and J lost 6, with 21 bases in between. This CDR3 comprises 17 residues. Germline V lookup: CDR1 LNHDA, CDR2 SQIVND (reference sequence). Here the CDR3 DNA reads TGTGCCAGTAGTATCCCTGGAACCGGGACTCCAGGCAATGAGCAGTTCTTC. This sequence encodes CASSIPGTGTPGNEQFF.

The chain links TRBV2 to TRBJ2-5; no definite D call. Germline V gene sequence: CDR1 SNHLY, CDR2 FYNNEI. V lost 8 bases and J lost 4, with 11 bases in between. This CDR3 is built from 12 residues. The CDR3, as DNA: TGTGCCAGCGGGCTGGGCTCAGAGACCCAGTACTTC. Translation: CASGLGSETQYF.

The CDR3 nucleotides read TGTGCCAGCAGCGACGGACAGGGTTCGGGGCCCCAGCATTTT. Translation: CASSDGQGSGPQHF. This sequence joins TRBV27 and TRBJ1-5; 8 bases line up with TRBD1. V shed 6 bases, J shed 9 bases, and the junction held 10 bases outside the gene matches. The CDR3 runs 14 residues. The V gene's germline CDR1 is MNHEY and CDR2 SMNVEV (reference sequence).

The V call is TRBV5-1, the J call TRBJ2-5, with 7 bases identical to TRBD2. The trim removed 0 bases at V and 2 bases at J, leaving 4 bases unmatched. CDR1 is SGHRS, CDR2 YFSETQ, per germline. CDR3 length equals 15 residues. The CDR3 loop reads CASSLGLAVQETQYF. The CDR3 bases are TGCGCCAGCAGCTTGGGGCTAGCGGTTCAAGAGACCCAGTACTTC.

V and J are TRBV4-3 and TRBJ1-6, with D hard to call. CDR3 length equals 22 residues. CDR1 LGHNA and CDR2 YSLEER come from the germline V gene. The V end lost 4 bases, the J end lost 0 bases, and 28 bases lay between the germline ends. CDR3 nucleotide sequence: TGCGCCAGCAGCCCTGGACTCATACAACCAAATTCGGCTGGCTCCTATAATTCACCCCTCCACTTT. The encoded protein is CASSPGLIQPNSAGSYNSPLHF.

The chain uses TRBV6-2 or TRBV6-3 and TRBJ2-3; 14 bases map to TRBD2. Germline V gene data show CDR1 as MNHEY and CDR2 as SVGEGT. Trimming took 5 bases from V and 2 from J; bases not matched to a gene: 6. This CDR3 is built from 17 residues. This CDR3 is CASSDGTSGGFTDTQYF. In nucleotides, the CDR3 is TGTGCCAGCAGTGACGGGACTAGCGGGGGATTCACAGATACGCAGTATTTT.

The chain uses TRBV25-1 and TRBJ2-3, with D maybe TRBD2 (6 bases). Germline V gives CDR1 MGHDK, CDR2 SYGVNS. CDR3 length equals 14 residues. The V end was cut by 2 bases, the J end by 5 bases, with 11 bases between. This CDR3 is CASSEPSAGDTQYF. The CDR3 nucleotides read TGTGCCAGCAGTGAACCTAGCGCGGGAGATACGCAGTATTTT. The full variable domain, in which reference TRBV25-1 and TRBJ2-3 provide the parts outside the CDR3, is EADIYQTPRYLVIGTGKKITLECSQTMGHDKMYWYQQDPGMELHLIHYSYGVNSTEKGDLSSESTVSRIRTEHFPLTLESARPSHTSQYLCASSEPSAGDTQYFGPGTRLTVL.